This TCR beta chain was recorded in a study of T cell responses to AZD1222 COVID-19 vaccine. Study-level results: Two doses of AZD1222 preceded a rise in Spike-specific TCR breadth and depth.

TCRdb's table, derived via immunoSEQ multiplex PCR, lists solely in-frame clones and lacks some. The sample carries 110,000 or so clones, about 91% recorded once. Notes on this clone: Its antigen remains unidentified.

The sample consisted of peripheral blood, taken 28 days after the second AZD1222 dose. The TCR comes from an adult who received the AZD1222 COVID-19 vaccine.

CDR3 sequence reads: CASSDPPGGAFF. The DNA of the CDR3 is TGTGCCAGCAGCGACCCCCCAGGGGGGGCTTTCTTT. The chain joins TRBV9 to TRBJ1-1; 7 nucleotides match TRBD1. J gave up 11 bases and V 3 bases, and 7 bases lay outside the gene matches. Germline assignment: CDR1 SGDLS and CDR2 YYNGEE. The CDR3 is 12 amino acids.